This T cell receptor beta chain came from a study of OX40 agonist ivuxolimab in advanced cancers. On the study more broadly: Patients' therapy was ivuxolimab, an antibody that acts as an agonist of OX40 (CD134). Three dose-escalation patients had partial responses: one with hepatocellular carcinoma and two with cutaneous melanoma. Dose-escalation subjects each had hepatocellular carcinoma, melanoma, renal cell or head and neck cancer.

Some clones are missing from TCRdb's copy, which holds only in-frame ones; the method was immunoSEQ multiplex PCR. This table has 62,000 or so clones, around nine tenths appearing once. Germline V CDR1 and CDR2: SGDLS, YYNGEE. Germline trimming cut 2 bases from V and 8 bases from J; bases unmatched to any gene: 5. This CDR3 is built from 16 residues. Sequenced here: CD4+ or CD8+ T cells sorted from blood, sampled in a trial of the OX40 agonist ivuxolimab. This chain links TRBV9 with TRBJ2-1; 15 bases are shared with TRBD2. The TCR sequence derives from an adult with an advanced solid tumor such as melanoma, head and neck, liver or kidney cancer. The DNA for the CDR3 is TGTGCCAGCAGCGTGGGGACTAGCGGGAGGAACCATGAGCAGTTCTTC. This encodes CASSVGTSGRNHEQFF.